This record concerns one TCR beta chain sequence. These data are taken from a study of CD8 T cells in Susac syndrome. As for the study in general: Intravenous immunoglobulin alone or corticosteroids were being given to patients with Susac syndrome at blood draw, unless they were therapy-naive.

With random hexamers, reverse transcription was performed on about 0.45 to 1 ug of RNA. Amplification of TCR beta CDR3 by immunoSEQ multiplex PCR spanned 54 Vbeta and 13 Jbeta. TCRdb passed the immunoSEQ multiplex PCR reads through MiXCR, listing each CDR3 protein once. The table shows 92,000 or so distinct CDR3 sequences, with approximately 96% occurring only once. Material for sequencing was CD8+ T cells from PBMCs. The sequence was collected from a human donor with Susac syndrome.

CDR3 sequence reads: CASSRGSLKSNEQFF. CDR3 in DNA: TGTGCCAGCAGTCGCGGGTCTCTAAAATCCAATGAGCAGTTCTTC. The rearrangement links TRBV6-2 or TRBV6-3 to TRBJ2-1; D is possibly TRBD2 (5 bases). Germline CDR1 MNHEY, CDR2 SVGEGT. V was clipped by 5 bases and J by 6 bases, with 17 bases between them. The CDR3 runs to 15 residues.